The 24 T cell receptor beta chains presented below share a single source sample, sequenced in a study of blood T cell repertoires in COVID-19. Here immunoSEQ multiplex PCR was the method, and the copy in TCRdb shows in-frame clones only, minus some. The data hold about 140,000 clones, with roughly 73% observed a single time. The specimen sequenced was peripheral blood. The receptor set was obtained from a woman aged 45-60 years with active or convalescent COVID-19.

The sample holds many counts of this clone. This chain connects TRBV7-9 to TRBJ2-5; 12 bases line up with TRBD1. Germline V gives CDR1 SEHNR, CDR2 FQNEAQ (reference sequence). The CDR3 sequence is 14 residues long. V lost 7 bases, J lost 3 bases, and 3 bases stayed unmatched. DNA of the CDR3: TGTGCCAGCACAGGGACAGGGGGCGAAGAGACCCAGTACTTC. Encoded protein: CASTGTGGEETQYF.

This chain connects TRBV6-5 to TRBJ1-1; 7 bases are shared with TRBD1. Germline CDR1 reads MNHEY; CDR2 reads SVGAGI. Trimming at V came to 6 bases and at J to 7 bases, leaving 11 bases not matched to a gene. This CDR3 region has 14 residues. The CDR3 nucleotides read TGTGCCAGCAGACACTACTACACAGGGGATGAAGCTTTCTTT. Translated, it gives CASRHYYTGDEAFF.

The DNA for the CDR3 is TGTGCCAGCAGCTCGAACCATGACAGAGCAAGTAACTATGGCTACACCTTC. It translates to CASSSNHDRASNYGYTF. This chain uses TRBV7-9 with TRBJ1-2, with D perhaps matching TRBD1 (5 bases). CDR1 is SEHNR and CDR2 is FQNEAQ in the germline V gene (reference sequence). This CDR3 is built from 17 residues. Deletions cut 4 bases from V and 1 base from J, with 19 bases between.

This chain links TRBV18 with TRBJ2-1; TRBD2 matches at 11 bases. Germline CDR1 and CDR2: KGHSH and LQKENI. V lost 3 bases and J lost 0; bases outside the gene matches: 7. The CDR3 contains 18 residues. This chain's CDR3 is CASSPATSGSSSYNEQFF. The CDR3 region has the DNA TGTGCCAGCTCACCTGCTACTAGCGGGAGTAGCTCCTACAATGAGCAGTTCTTC.

The chain couples TRBV19 to TRBJ2-7; possible D gene TRBD1, 5 bases. Deletions cut 1 base from V and 2 bases from J, with 9 bases between. The length of the CDR3 is 14 residues. Germline CDR1 reads LNHDA; CDR2 reads SQIVND (reference sequence). CDR3 DNA sequence: TGTGCCAGTAGTATAGGACAGAACACCTACGAGCAGTACTTC. This gives the protein CASSIGQNTYEQYF. Full variable domain (rest looked up from reference TRBV19 and TRBJ2-7): DGGITQSPKYLFRKEGQNVTLSCEQNLNHDAMYWYRQDPGQGLRLIYYSQIVNDFQKGDIAEGYSVSREKKESFPLTVTSAQKNPTAFYLCASSIGQNTYEQYFGPGTRLTVT.

The chain employs TRBV5-4 and TRBJ1-2; a possible D gene is TRBD1 (6 bases). Germline CDR1 reads SGHNT; CDR2 reads YYREEE (reference sequence). V was clipped by 0 bases and J by 12 bases, with 18 bases between them. The CDR3 totals 14 residues. In nucleotides, the CDR3 is TGTGCCAGCAGCTTGGAGTTACGGGACATTAGGGACACCTTC. Its translation: CASSLELRDIRDTF.

This clone was counted between two and nine times. The chain carries TRBV5-6 and TRBJ1-1, with D maybe TRBD1 (5 bases). Trimming removed 1 base at V and 6 bases at J, with 13 bases between. Germline loops: CDR1 SGHDT, CDR2 YYEEEE. The CDR3 contains 14 residues. CDR3 sequence: CASSLTGGSAEAFF. The CDR3 coding sequence is TGTGCCAGCAGCTTGACTGGGGGGAGTGCTGAAGCTTTCTTT.

The table lists this clone with a count of one. The chain is built from TRBV6-2 or TRBV6-3 and TRBJ2-1; 7 bases are shared with TRBD1. The CDR3 is 15 residues long. Germline CDR1 and CDR2: MNHEY and SVGEGT. The J segment lost 0 bases and the V segment lost 7 bases, leaving 6 bases of the junction unmatched. The CDR3 protein is CASTPDRSSYNEQFF. The CDR3 DNA is TGTGCCAGCACCCCGGACAGGAGCTCCTACAATGAGCAGTTCTTC.

The V gene is TRBV19, the J gene TRBJ1-1; TRBD1 matches at 12 bases. J was trimmed by 1 base and V by 6 bases; bases with no gene match: 0. Germline assignment: CDR1 LNHDA and CDR2 SQIVND (reference sequence). The CDR3 is made up of 14 amino acids. The CDR3 sequence is CASRGQGANTEAFF. CDR3 bases: TGTGCCAGTAGGGGACAGGGGGCGAACACTGAAGCTTTCTTT.

V is TRBV4-3 and J is TRBJ2-5; TRBD2 matches at 8 bases. Germline-derived CDR1 and CDR2 are LGHNA and YSLEER. J gave up 5 bases and V 4 bases, and 15 bases lay outside the gene matches. The CDR3 loop spans 17 amino acids. The CDR3 nucleotides read TGCGCCAGCAGCCCGGGACTAGGGAGAGAGGGGTTTGAGACCCAGTACTTC. Residues: CASSPGLGREGFETQYF.

The chain links TRBV28 to TRBJ1-1; D is unclear. This CDR3 has 14 residues. Between the trimmed V and J ends, which lost 2 bases and 1 base, there was a span of 8 bases. CDR1 is MDHEN and CDR2 is SYDVKM in the germline V gene. This chain's CDR3 is CASSLLGGNTEAFF. The CDR3 DNA reads TGTGCCAGCAGTTTACTAGGTGGGAACACTGAAGCTTTCTTT.

The V and J genes are TRBV4-3 and TRBJ1-6; a possible D gene is TRBD1 (6 bases). From germline, CDR1 is LGHNA and CDR2 YSLEER. This CDR3 comprises 16 residues. With 2 bases removed from V and 8 bases from J, the gap between germline ends came to 16 bases. The CDR3 coding sequence is TGCGCCAGCAGCCAAACTAGGGGGTTTCTGGATTCACCCCTCCACTTT. Protein: CASSQTRGFLDSPLHF.

Here the CDR3 DNA reads TGTGCCAGCAGCCGTCAGGGGGTGGCCTCTCTTCGGGCTGGGGCCAACGTCCTGACTTTC. This translates into CASSRQGVASLRAGANVLTF. This chain joins TRBV28 and TRBJ2-6; 7 bases line up with TRBD1. The germline V gene encodes CDR1 MDHEN and CDR2 SYDVKM. CDR3 length: 20 residues. Losses at the gene ends were 6 bases for V and 2 bases for J; bases not matched to a gene: 19.

The CDR3 protein is CASSRPGQGNTEAFF. The CDR3 DNA is TGTGCCAGCAGTCGACCGGGACAGGGGAACACTGAAGCTTTCTTT. This rearrangement joins TRBV6-5 to TRBJ1-1; 9 nucleotides agree with TRBD1. This CDR3 is built from 15 residues. The ends lost 5 bases at V and 1 base at J; junction bases unmatched: 5. Per germline, CDR1 MNHEY and CDR2 SVGAGI.

The chain carries TRBV30 and TRBJ2-3; 8 bases map to TRBD2. With 4 bases clipped from V and 3 bases from J, the junction kept 12 bases outside the gene matches. The CDR3 has 16 residues. Per germline, CDR1 GTSNPN and CDR2 SVGIG (reference sequence). CDR3 in DNA: TGTGCCTGGATTTTCGGGGGGGCCGAGGTTACAGATACGCAGTATTTT. Its translation is CAWIFGGAEVTDTQYF.

The chain has TRBV6-5 and TRBJ1-1; maybe TRBD1 (5 bases). Germline CDR1 is MNHEY and CDR2 is SVGAGI. This CDR3 is built from 15 residues. V gave up 8 bases and J gave up 0 bases, with 16 bases separating them. For the CDR3, the DNA is TGTGCCAGCCCCATGGGGCCCCCTATGAACACTGAAGCTTTCTTT. It specifies CASPMGPPMNTEAFF.

The J gene is TRBJ2-3, the V gene TRBV7-2; 11 nucleotides match TRBD2. The CDR3 totals 19 residues. J gave up 0 bases and V 4 bases, and 12 bases lay outside the gene matches. The germline gives CDR1 SGHTA, CDR2 FQGNSA. Written as DNA, the CDR3 is TGTGCCAGCAGCTCGAGGGGCCTAGCGGGGGGACTAAGCACAGATACGCAGTATTTT. Residues: CASSSRGLAGGLSTDTQYF.

The J gene is TRBJ2-1, the V gene TRBV11-1; D may be TRBD2 (6 bases). Trimming stripped 4 bases from V and 0 bases from J, with 10 bases between. Germline assignment: CDR1 SGHAT and CDR2 FQDESV (reference sequence). The CDR3 has 15 residues. As DNA, the CDR3 is TGTGCCAGCAGCTGGGACTGGAGCTCCTACAATGAGCAGTTCTTC. Translation gives CASSWDWSSYNEQFF.

V is TRBV19 and J is TRBJ2-5; D is ambiguous. Germline CDR1 and CDR2: LNHDA and SQIVND (reference sequence). The CDR3 extends over 15 amino acids. V was shortened by 3 bases and J by 6 bases, with 17 bases between the two germline ends. The CDR3 sequence is CASSITAQVAQTQYF. The DNA for the CDR3 is TGTGCCAGTAGTATTACAGCCCAGGTTGCGCAGACCCAGTACTTC.

This clone turned up a few times. The rearrangement joins TRBV27 to TRBJ2-7, with 9 bases matching TRBD2. V shed 5 bases and J 4 bases; nucleotides not matched to a gene: 15. In germline, CDR1 is MNHEY, CDR2 SMNVEV (reference sequence). The CDR3 has 17 amino acids. CDR3 region: CASSPGSIAGVSYEQYF. In DNA form, the CDR3 reads TGTGCCAGCAGTCCCGGTTCCATAGCGGGAGTATCGTACGAGCAGTACTTC.

The chain recombines TRBV30 with TRBJ1-5, with 8 bases identical to TRBD1. Germline loops: CDR1 GTSNPN, CDR2 SVGIG (reference sequence). The V and J ends lost 1 base and 5 bases, in that order; junction bases with no gene match: 4. CDR3 size: 14 residues. The CDR3 protein is CAWSETGVHQPQHF. CDR3 nucleotides: TGTGCCTGGAGTGAGACAGGGGTACATCAGCCCCAGCATTTT.

The CDR3 bases are TGTGCCAGCAGTTCCTTTTTGACAGGGTACGAGCAGTACTTC. This codes for CASSSFLTGYEQYF. The chain carries TRBV6-2 or TRBV6-3 and TRBJ2-7; 7 bases map to TRBD1. With V trimmed by 4 bases and J by 4 bases, 7 bases remained unmatched. CDR1 is MNHEY and CDR2 is SVGEGT in the germline V gene. The CDR3 loop spans 14 amino acids.

The chain links TRBV29-1 to TRBJ2-7; 8 bases map to TRBD1. The junction had 3 bases not matched to a gene; V was cut back by 1 base and J by 1 base. The germline gives CDR1 SQVTM, CDR2 ANQGSEA. The CDR3 contains 14 residues. This CDR3 is CSVEGQGPSYEQYF. In DNA form, the CDR3 reads TGCAGCGTTGAAGGACAGGGGCCTTCCTACGAGCAGTACTTC.

V gene TRBV4-3 combines with J gene TRBJ2-3; TRBD2 matches 12 bases. The ends lost 4 bases at V and 6 bases at J; junction bases unmatched: 5. This CDR3 has 15 amino acids. CDR1 LGHNA and CDR2 YSLEER come from the germline V gene. The CDR3: CASSRGLAGMDTQYF. The DNA for the CDR3 is TGCGCCAGCAGCCGAGGACTAGCGGGGATGGATACGCAGTATTTT.